What follows are 13 T cell receptor beta chains derived from one specimen sequenced in a study of OX40 agonist ivuxolimab in advanced cancers. Profiling relied on immunoSEQ multiplex PCR, and the TCRdb table lists in-frame clones only, not all of them. The top ten clones hold roughly 3.4% of a sample with about 61,000 clones, under 85% of them seen once. Sample: CD4+ or CD8+ T cells sorted from blood, taken in a trial of the OX40 agonist ivuxolimab. The receptors were gathered from an adult with an advanced solid tumor such as melanoma, head and neck, liver or kidney cancer.

The rearrangement uses TRBV29-1 and TRBJ1-3; a possible D gene is TRBD1 (6 bases). Trimming shortened V by 3 bases and J by 4 bases, and 16 bases separated the two germline ends. The CDR3 runs to 15 residues. Germline V CDR1 and CDR2: SQVTM, ANQGSEA. The CDR3 nucleotides are TGCAGCGTTGAGGCTGGACAGATAGACGGAAACACCATATATTTT. Protein sequence: CSVEAGQIDGNTIYF.

The V and J genes are TRBV7-6 and TRBJ2-2; D uncertain. The ends were cut back, 2 bases at V and 0 bases at J, with 7 bases in the middle. Germline assignment: CDR1 SGHVS and CDR2 FNYEAQ. This CDR3 has 15 residues. The DNA of the CDR3 is TGTGCCAGCAGCTTAAAGGCAACGAACACCGGGGAGCTGTTTTTT. This encodes CASSLKATNTGELFF.

The gene calls are TRBV7-3 and TRBJ2-5, with D tentatively TRBD1 (6 bases). The germline V gene encodes CDR1 SGHTA and CDR2 FQGTGA. This CDR3 spans 13 amino acids. V lost 1 base and J 3 bases, leaving 6 bases between the germline ends. This CDR3 reads CASSLNREETQYF. The CDR3 DNA is TGTGCCAGCAGCTTAAACAGGGAAGAGACCCAGTACTTC.

The chain combines TRBV5-4 with TRBJ1-2, with 7 bases matching TRBD1. CDR3 length: 14 amino acids. The trim removed 0 bases at V and 8 bases at J, leaving 7 bases unmatched. Germline V CDR1 and CDR2: SGHNT, YYREEE (reference sequence). The CDR3 is CASSLGDSLKGYTF. DNA for the CDR3: TGTGCCAGCAGCTTGGGGGACAGTTTAAAGGGCTACACCTTC. Drawing the rest from reference TRBV5-4 and TRBJ1-2, the complete variable domain is ETGVTQSPTHLIKTRGQQVTLRCSSQSGHNTVSWYQQALGQGPQFIFQYYREEENGRGNFPPRFSGLQFPNYSSELNVNALELDDSALYLCASSLGDSLKGYTFGSGTRLTVV.

The gene calls are TRBV5-1 and TRBJ2-3; a possible D gene is TRBD1 (7 bases). Germline V lookup: CDR1 SGHRS, CDR2 YFSETQ. Trimming took 7 bases from V and 5 from J, leaving 17 bases between them. The CDR3 length is 14 residues. The CDR3 nucleotides are TGCGCCAGCGATCGGACAGGAGGGGGAGATACGCAGTATTTT. This encodes CASDRTGGGDTQYF.

The rearrangement joins TRBV6-1 to TRBJ2-5; 7 bases match TRBD1. V gave up 6 bases and J gave up 1 base; unmatched junction bases: 8. Germline V gene data show CDR1 as MNHNS and CDR2 as SASEGT. This CDR3 contains 15 residues. CDR3 sequence reads: CASSDDWDSQETQYF. The CDR3 bases are TGTGCCAGCAGCGACGATTGGGACAGCCAAGAGACCCAGTACTTC.

This chain links TRBV6-5 with TRBJ1-6; TRBD1 matches at 9 bases. Germline trimming cut 5 bases from V and 10 bases from J; bases unmatched to any gene: 9. The CDR3 length is 15 residues. Germline assignment: CDR1 MNHEY and CDR2 SVGAGI. The CDR3 coding sequence is TGTGCCAGCAGTAACCACAGGGGGCAGGGGTCACCCCTCCACTTT. Its protein product is CASSNHRGQGSPLHF.

This clone was counted a few times. The chain has TRBV5-8 and TRBJ2-2; TRBD2 agrees at 7 bases. The germline gives CDR1 SGHTS, CDR2 YDEGEE. The CDR3 contains 16 residues. Unmatched junction bases numbered 8, after V lost 2 bases and J lost 4 bases. The CDR3 nucleotides read TGTGCCAGCAGCTTAGGGGTGCGGGGGAGCACCGGGGAGCTGTTTTTT. This gives the protein CASSLGVRGSTGELFF.

The gene calls are TRBV19 and TRBJ2-5; maybe TRBD2 (5 bases). Germline assignment: CDR1 LNHDA and CDR2 SQIVND (reference sequence). Trimming took 7 bases from V and 3 from J, leaving 12 bases between them. This CDR3 is 13 amino acids long. CDR3 in amino acids: CASKAGTKETQYF. DNA for the CDR3: TGTGCCAGTAAGGCGGGTACTAAAGAGACCCAGTACTTC. The entire variable domain, with the rest obtained from reference TRBV19 and TRBJ2-5, is as follows: DGGITQSPKYLFRKEGQNVTLSCEQNLNHDAMYWYRQDPGQGLRLIYYSQIVNDFQKGDIAEGYSVSREKKESFPLTVTSAQKNPTAFYLCASKAGTKETQYFGPGTRLLVL.

Here the CDR3 reads CASSRRYTQETQYF. Here the CDR3 DNA reads TGTGCCAGCTCGCGGAGGTACACCCAAGAGACCCAGTACTTC. This rearrangement joins TRBV6-5 to TRBJ2-5; D is possibly TRBD2 (5 bases). This CDR3 contains 14 residues. The V and J ends lost 8 bases and 1 base respectively, with 14 bases between them. Germline V gives CDR1 MNHEY, CDR2 SVGAGI.

V gene TRBV30 combines with J gene TRBJ2-1; 12 bases are shared with TRBD2. The V gene's germline CDR1 is GTSNPN and CDR2 SVGIG (reference sequence). The CDR3 runs to 13 residues. Germline trimming cut 0 bases from V and 15 bases from J; bases unmatched to any gene: 6. CDR3 residues: CAWSVWTSGVGFF. The CDR3, as DNA: TGTGCCTGGAGTGTATGGACTAGCGGGGTGGGGTTCTTC.

This chain links TRBV9 with TRBJ2-6; 7 bases agree with TRBD1. In germline, CDR1 is SGDLS, CDR2 YYNGEE. This CDR3 contains 17 residues. Losses at the gene ends were 3 bases for V and 3 bases for J; bases not matched to a gene: 9. The CDR3 nucleotides are TGTGCCAGCAGCGCCCGGGACAGCGTTATTGGGGCCAACGTCCTGACTTTC. Amino acid sequence: CASSARDSVIGANVLTF.

V gene TRBV7-8 combines with J gene TRBJ2-3; TRBD2 aligns across 10 bases. Looked up from germline, CDR1 is SGHVS and CDR2 is FQNEAQ. This CDR3 contains 15 residues. J lost 3 bases, V lost 5 bases, and 5 bases had no gene match. This CDR3 is CASSPLAGKTDTQYF. The CDR3 region has the DNA TGTGCCAGCAGCCCACTAGCGGGGAAAACAGATACGCAGTATTTT.